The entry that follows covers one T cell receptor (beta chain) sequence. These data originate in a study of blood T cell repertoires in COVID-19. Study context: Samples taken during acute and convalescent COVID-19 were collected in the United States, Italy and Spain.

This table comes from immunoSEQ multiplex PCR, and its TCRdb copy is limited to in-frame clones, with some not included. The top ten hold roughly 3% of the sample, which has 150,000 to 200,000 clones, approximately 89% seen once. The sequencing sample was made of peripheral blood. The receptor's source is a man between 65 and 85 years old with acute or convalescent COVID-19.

This CDR3 reads CASSLTASYEQYF. CDR3 nucleotide sequence: TGTGCCAGCAGTTTAACTGCTTCCTACGAGCAGTACTTC. The chain links TRBV27 to TRBJ2-7; D is unclear. The CDR3 contains 13 residues. Germline CDR1 and CDR2: MNHEY and SMNVEV (reference sequence). V was clipped by 2 bases and J by 1 base, with 6 bases between them.